A selection of T cell receptor beta chains follows, all from one sample in a study of Ad26.COV2.S vaccination and SARS-CoV-2 variants. Repertoires were generated with immunoSEQ multiplex PCR, while TCRdb's copy carries only in-frame clones and drops some. The sample carries roughly 700,000 clones, roughly 90% recorded once. The sample in question was peripheral blood, obtained in a trial of Ad26.COV2.S vaccine versus placebo. The receptors shown here come from a person aged 18 to 59 who received the Ad26.COV2.S COVID-19 vaccine or a placebo. CDR3s include the opening cysteine and the closing phenylalanine or tryptophan. Each record gives: CDR3 protein, CDR3 DNA, D gene, V gene, clone size, J gene. A D gene is named only where the DNA matches it firmly. Clone size is shown for a subset of rows, as once, few, many or a class of expanded clone.

cdr3_aa: CASSLAGYPGTETQYF; cdr3_nt: TGTGCCAGCAGCTTGGCCGGCTACCCGGGGACGGAGACCCAGTACTTC; d_call: .; v_call: TRBV5-8; clone_size: .; j_call: TRBJ2-5
cdr3_aa: CASSFGMNGELFF; cdr3_nt: TGTGCCAGCAGTTTCGGGATGAACGGGGAGCTGTTTTTT; d_call: .; v_call: TRBV27; clone_size: .; j_call: TRBJ2-2
cdr3_aa: CAWSNTDDQPQHF; cdr3_nt: TGTGCCTGGAGTAACACGGACGATCAGCCCCAGCATTTT; d_call: .; v_call: TRBV30; clone_size: .; j_call: TRBJ1-5
cdr3_aa: CAISESGINSGNTIYF; cdr3_nt: TGTGCCATCAGTGAGTCTGGGATAAACTCTGGAAACACCATATATTTT; d_call: .; v_call: TRBV10-3; clone_size: .; j_call: TRBJ1-3
cdr3_aa: CASSEKGDSSYEQYF; cdr3_nt: TGTGCCAGCAGTGAAAAAGGGGACTCCTCCTACGAGCAGTACTTC; d_call: .; v_call: TRBV6-1; clone_size: many; j_call: TRBJ2-7
cdr3_aa: CAIVGSSGNTIYF; cdr3_nt: TGTGCCATCGTGGGGAGCTCTGGAAACACCATATATTTT; d_call: .; v_call: TRBV10-3; clone_size: few; j_call: TRBJ1-3
cdr3_aa: CASNRDRDYNSPLHF; cdr3_nt: TGTGCCAGCAACAGGGACAGGGATTATAATTCACCCCTCCACTTT; d_call: TRBD1; v_call: TRBV6-5; clone_size: .; j_call: TRBJ1-6
cdr3_aa: CASSPGVLTFYEQYF; cdr3_nt: TGTGCCAGTTCACCTGGGGTACTGACCTTCTACGAGCAGTACTTC; d_call: .; v_call: TRBV19; clone_size: .; j_call: TRBJ2-7
cdr3_aa: CASSEFGTYEQYF; cdr3_nt: TGTGCCAGCAGTGAATTCGGTACCTACGAGCAGTACTTC; d_call: .; v_call: TRBV6-1; clone_size: .; j_call: TRBJ2-7
cdr3_aa: CASSPRNRGYEQYF; cdr3_nt: TGTGCCAGCAGTCCCCGGAATCGTGGTTACGAGCAGTACTTC; d_call: .; v_call: TRBV28; clone_size: once; j_call: TRBJ2-7
cdr3_aa: CASSDKTESTDTQYF; cdr3_nt: TGTGCCAGCAGTGACAAGACGGAAAGCACAGATACGCAGTATTTT; d_call: .; v_call: TRBV6-1; clone_size: .; j_call: TRBJ2-3
cdr3_aa: CASSQEYSGKDIQYF; cdr3_nt: TGTGCCAGCAGCCAAGAGTATAGCGGGAAGGACATTCAGTACTTC; d_call: TRBD2; v_call: TRBV3-1/TRBV3-2; clone_size: .; j_call: TRBJ2-4
cdr3_aa: CATSRADNLIGYTF; cdr3_nt: TGTGCCACCAGCAGAGCCGACAACTTGATTGGCTACACCTTC; d_call: .; v_call: TRBV15; clone_size: .; j_call: TRBJ1-2
cdr3_aa: CASSTGVLNEKLFF; cdr3_nt: TGTGCCAGCAGCACAGGGGTATTGAATGAAAAACTGTTTTTT; d_call: TRBD1; v_call: TRBV7-2; clone_size: .; j_call: TRBJ1-4
cdr3_aa: CAISTSGYNEQFF; cdr3_nt: TGTGCCATCTCGACTAGCGGTTACAATGAGCAGTTCTTC; d_call: TRBD2; v_call: TRBV7-2; clone_size: .; j_call: TRBJ2-1
cdr3_aa: CSVGQGLSGANVLTF; cdr3_nt: TGCAGCGTTGGACAGGGGCTATCTGGGGCCAACGTCCTGACTTTC; d_call: TRBD1; v_call: TRBV29-1; clone_size: .; j_call: TRBJ2-6
cdr3_aa: CASSLGPGGPDNEQFF; cdr3_nt: TGTGCCAGCAGCTTAGGTCCGGGAGGGCCGGACAATGAGCAGTTCTTC; d_call: TRBD2; v_call: TRBV13; clone_size: .; j_call: TRBJ2-1
cdr3_aa: CASSEFLAGLYEQYF; cdr3_nt: TGTGCCAGCAGTGAGTTTCTAGCGGGACTCTACGAGCAGTACTTC; d_call: TRBD2; v_call: TRBV2; clone_size: once; j_call: TRBJ2-7
cdr3_aa: CASSSTVPLYEQYF; cdr3_nt: TGTGCCAGCAGTTCGACAGTCCCCCTCTACGAGCAGTACTTC; d_call: .; v_call: TRBV27; clone_size: few; j_call: TRBJ2-7
cdr3_aa: CASSQNRAETEAFF; cdr3_nt: TGTGCCAGCAGCCAAAACAGGGCGGAGACTGAAGCTTTCTTT; d_call: .; v_call: TRBV3-1/TRBV3-2; clone_size: .; j_call: TRBJ1-1
cdr3_aa: CAISEAHLSDTIYF; cdr3_nt: TGTGCCATCAGTGAGGCGCACCTCTCGGACACCATATATTTT; d_call: .; v_call: TRBV10-3; clone_size: .; j_call: TRBJ1-3
cdr3_aa: CAWSRGNQETQYF; cdr3_nt: TGTGCCTGGAGTAGGGGGAACCAAGAGACCCAGTACTTC; d_call: .; v_call: TRBV30; clone_size: .; j_call: TRBJ2-5
cdr3_aa: CAWSQNNEQFF; cdr3_nt: TGTGCCTGGAGTCAGAACAATGAGCAGTTCTTC; d_call: .; v_call: TRBV30; clone_size: .; j_call: TRBJ2-1
cdr3_aa: CASSLVGRNQPQHF; cdr3_nt: TGTGCCAGCAGCTTAGTCGGCAGAAATCAGCCCCAGCATTTT; d_call: .; v_call: TRBV7-9; clone_size: .; j_call: TRBJ1-5
cdr3_aa: CASSPQEAWGEQYF; cdr3_nt: TGTGCCAGCAGTCCGCAGGAAGCCTGGGGGGAGCAGTACTTC; d_call: .; v_call: TRBV27; clone_size: .; j_call: TRBJ2-7
cdr3_aa: CASSPGTARTDTQYF; cdr3_nt: TGTGCCAGCAGCCCCGGGACAGCACGGACAGATACGCAGTATTTT; d_call: TRBD1; v_call: TRBV11-2; clone_size: .; j_call: TRBJ2-3
cdr3_aa: CASKTPSQGLRDTQYF; cdr3_nt: TGTGCCAGCAAGACCCCGTCTCAGGGTCTTAGAGATACGCAGTATTTT; d_call: .; v_call: TRBV28; clone_size: .; j_call: TRBJ2-3
cdr3_aa: CASSLDPGIEGYTF; cdr3_nt: TGTGCCAGCAGCTTAGACCCGGGAATAGAGGGCTACACCTTC; d_call: .; v_call: TRBV7-2; clone_size: .; j_call: TRBJ1-2
cdr3_aa: CASSIYGSTDTQYF; cdr3_nt: TGTGCCAGTAGTATATACGGGAGTACAGATACGCAGTATTTT; d_call: .; v_call: TRBV19; clone_size: .; j_call: TRBJ2-3
cdr3_aa: CASSLSLASYEQYF; cdr3_nt: TGCGCCAGCAGCTTGAGTCTAGCGAGCTACGAGCAGTACTTC; d_call: .; v_call: TRBV5-1; clone_size: .; j_call: TRBJ2-7
cdr3_aa: CASSTGLSRETQYF; cdr3_nt: TGTGCCAGTAGTACAGGTCTGAGCCGAGAGACCCAGTACTTC; d_call: .; v_call: TRBV19; clone_size: .; j_call: TRBJ2-5
cdr3_aa: CASSSLEAGLLSNQPQHF; cdr3_nt: TGTGCCAGCAGTTCCCTCGAGGCGGGGTTACTCAGCAATCAGCCCCAGCATTTT; d_call: .; v_call: TRBV27; clone_size: .; j_call: TRBJ1-5
cdr3_aa: CASSASGSPNEQFF; cdr3_nt: TGTGCCAGCAGCGCTAGCGGGAGCCCCAATGAGCAGTTCTTC; d_call: TRBD2; v_call: TRBV27; clone_size: .; j_call: TRBJ2-1
cdr3_aa: CASSPDLRNGYTF; cdr3_nt: TGTGCCAGCTCCCCCGACTTACGGAATGGCTACACCTTC; d_call: .; v_call: TRBV18; clone_size: .; j_call: TRBJ1-2
cdr3_aa: CATSAGRGSYEQYF; cdr3_nt: TGTGCCACCAGCGCGGGGCGCGGATCCTACGAGCAGTACTTC; d_call: .; v_call: TRBV15; clone_size: few; j_call: TRBJ2-7
cdr3_aa: CASSLGGLNTGELFF; cdr3_nt: TGTGCCAGTAGTCTCGGGGGCCTGAACACCGGGGAGCTGTTTTTT; d_call: .; v_call: TRBV19; clone_size: .; j_call: TRBJ2-2
cdr3_aa: CASTPGQRMNTEAFF; cdr3_nt: TGTGCCAGCACCCCAGGACAGAGAATGAACACTGAAGCTTTCTTT; d_call: .; v_call: TRBV18; clone_size: .; j_call: TRBJ1-1
cdr3_aa: CASSSGRVANNEQFF; cdr3_nt: TGTGCCAGCAGCTCCGGGCGGGTAGCCAACAATGAGCAGTTCTTC; d_call: .; v_call: TRBV7-2; clone_size: .; j_call: TRBJ2-1
cdr3_aa: CSASWRGETQYF; cdr3_nt: TGCAGTGCTAGTTGGCGGGGAGAGACCCAGTACTTC; d_call: .; v_call: TRBV20-1; clone_size: .; j_call: TRBJ2-5
cdr3_aa: CASSQSGQGTPRGTNEQFF; cdr3_nt: TGCGCCAGCAGTCAGTCGGGACAGGGGACTCCGCGTGGAACTAATGAGCAGTTCTTC; d_call: TRBD1; v_call: TRBV23-1; clone_size: .; j_call: TRBJ2-1
cdr3_aa: CASSLRDRGSDTQYF; cdr3_nt: TGTGCCAGCAGCCTCCGGGACAGGGGGTCAGATACGCAGTATTTT; d_call: TRBD1; v_call: TRBV7-9; clone_size: .; j_call: TRBJ2-3
cdr3_aa: CASKPVSGANVLTF; cdr3_nt: TGTGCCAGCAAACCAGTTTCTGGGGCCAACGTCCTGACTTTC; d_call: .; v_call: TRBV27; clone_size: .; j_call: TRBJ2-6
cdr3_aa: CASSLSRVYNEQFF; cdr3_nt: TGTGCCAGCAGCCTTAGTCGAGTCTACAATGAGCAGTTCTTC; d_call: .; v_call: TRBV7-8; clone_size: .; j_call: TRBJ2-1
cdr3_aa: CAWSTGQNNSPLHF; cdr3_nt: TGTGCCTGGAGCACGGGACAAAATAATTCACCCCTCCACTTT; d_call: .; v_call: TRBV30; clone_size: .; j_call: TRBJ1-6
cdr3_aa: CASSYSRDWTGELFF; cdr3_nt: TGTGCCAGCAGTTACTCCCGGGACTGGACCGGGGAGCTGTTTTTT; d_call: .; v_call: TRBV6-5; clone_size: .; j_call: TRBJ2-2
cdr3_aa: CASSPDLRRGEKLFF; cdr3_nt: TGTGCCAGCAGTCCGGACCTTCGGCGGGGTGAAAAACTGTTTTTT; d_call: .; v_call: TRBV27; clone_size: .; j_call: TRBJ1-4
cdr3_aa: CAISESIQISGANVLTF; cdr3_nt: TGTGCCATCAGTGAGTCAATCCAAATCTCTGGGGCCAACGTCCTGACTTTC; d_call: .; v_call: TRBV10-3; clone_size: once; j_call: TRBJ2-6
cdr3_aa: CASSSFYEQYF; cdr3_nt: TGTGCCAGCAGCTCATTCTACGAGCAGTACTTC; d_call: .; v_call: TRBV7-9; clone_size: .; j_call: TRBJ2-7
cdr3_aa: CASSWDRNSPLHF; cdr3_nt: TGTGCCAGCAGCTGGGACAGAAATTCACCCCTCCACTTT; d_call: TRBD1; v_call: TRBV7-2; clone_size: .; j_call: TRBJ1-6
cdr3_aa: CASSYSGLEYEQFF; cdr3_nt: TGTGCCAGCAGTTACTCGGGACTAGAATACGAGCAGTTCTTC; d_call: TRBD2; v_call: TRBV6-5; clone_size: once; j_call: TRBJ2-1
cdr3_aa: CASGLQGGSSPLHF; cdr3_nt: TGTGCTAGTGGTTTACAGGGGGGGAGTTCACCCCTCCACTTT; d_call: TRBD1; v_call: TRBV12-5; clone_size: .; j_call: TRBJ1-6
cdr3_aa: CASSPTSGGYNEQFF; cdr3_nt: TGTGCCAGCAGCCCTACTAGCGGGGGGTACAATGAGCAGTTCTTC; d_call: TRBD2; v_call: TRBV7-2; clone_size: .; j_call: TRBJ2-1
cdr3_aa: CSVWGAGSGANVLTF; cdr3_nt: TGCAGCGTTTGGGGGGCGGGCTCTGGGGCCAACGTCCTGACTTTC; d_call: .; v_call: TRBV29-1; clone_size: .; j_call: TRBJ2-6
cdr3_aa: CASSPEQNTIYF; cdr3_nt: TGTGCCAGCTCACCAGAACAAAACACCATATATTTT; d_call: .; v_call: TRBV18; clone_size: once; j_call: TRBJ1-3
cdr3_aa: CAISGEPYGYTF; cdr3_nt: TGTGCCATCTCGGGGGAGCCCTATGGCTACACCTTC; d_call: .; v_call: TRBV10-3; clone_size: .; j_call: TRBJ1-2
cdr3_aa: CASSVGETQYF; cdr3_nt: TGTGCCAGCAGTGTTGGAGAGACCCAGTACTTC; d_call: .; v_call: TRBV25-1; clone_size: .; j_call: TRBJ2-5
cdr3_aa: CASSGLAAPYNEQFF; cdr3_nt: TGTGCCAGCAGCGGTCTAGCGGCCCCCTACAATGAGCAGTTCTTC; d_call: TRBD2; v_call: TRBV7-9; clone_size: .; j_call: TRBJ2-1
cdr3_aa: CASSQELPGFYEQYF; cdr3_nt: TGTGCCAGCAGCCAAGAGTTGCCAGGATTCTACGAGCAGTACTTC; d_call: .; v_call: TRBV3-1/TRBV3-2; clone_size: .; j_call: TRBJ2-7
cdr3_aa: CASSLGQGMTDTQYF; cdr3_nt: TGCGCCAGCAGCTTGGGACAGGGTATGACAGATACGCAGTATTTT; d_call: TRBD1; v_call: TRBV5-1; clone_size: .; j_call: TRBJ2-3